This T cell receptor beta chain is drawn from a study of T cell responses to AZD1222 COVID-19 vaccine. In regard to this clone: Its antigen is still unknown.

Whole-study results and caveats: Clonal diversity was possibly underestimated; the donors were predominantly white British and more often female. Sampled repertoires all dated from after the peak T cell response.

Produced via immunoSEQ multiplex PCR; TCRdb's table is partial and in-frame only. The table lists some 70,000 clones, around 82% of them singletons. CDR3 length: 14 amino acids. The germline V and J ends were trimmed by 1 base and 3 bases, with 10 bases remaining between them. CDR1 is LNHDA and CDR2 is SQIVND in the germline V gene (reference sequence). The TCR sequence derives from an adult in good health. The sample here was peripheral blood, taken on day 0 of AZD1222 vaccination. The chain joins TRBV19 to TRBJ2-7, with a weak D call TRBD1 (6 bases). CDR3 sequence reads: CASSIVGADYEQYF. The CDR3 DNA reads TGTGCCAGTAGTATAGTGGGGGCCGACTACGAGCAGTACTTC.